Following are 20 T cell receptor beta chains from one sample sequenced in a study of T cells in Graves' hyperthyroidism and ophthalmopathy. There were TCR beta CDR3 regions amplified from RNA transcripts. During a first-round RT-PCR of the TCR CDR3, the HTBI primer set was used. TCRdb ran MiXCR on the multiplex PCR reads and lists one entry per CDR3 protein. Here the sample spans approximately 370,000 distinct CDR3 sequences, about 16% being singletons. The sequencing input was blood. The receptors stem from a woman in her 30s with Graves' hyperthyroidism.

The gene calls are TRBV20-1 and TRBJ2-5; D ambiguous. Germline loops: CDR1 DFQATT, CDR2 SNEGSKA (reference sequence). The ends were cut back, 5 bases at V and 2 bases at J, with 12 bases in the middle. This CDR3 contains 13 residues. CDR3 nucleotides: TGCAGTGCTTTTTTTGGGATTCAAGAGACCCAGTACTTC. Its translation is CSAFFGIQETQYF.

This chain uses TRBV5-4 with TRBJ1-1, with D hard to call. CDR3 size: 14 residues. Germline CDR1 is SGHNT and CDR2 is YYREEE (reference sequence). V lost 2 bases and J lost 3, with 11 bases in between. The CDR3 here is CASSLSRLDTEAFF. The CDR3 region has the DNA TGTGCCAGCAGCTTATCCAGGCTCGACACTGAAGCTTTCTTT.

CDR3 loop: CASSLTWTRTSSYNEQFF. CDR3 bases: TGTGCCAGCAGCTTAACTTGGACGCGAACCAGCTCCTACAATGAGCAGTTCTTC. V usage is TRBV6-1 and J usage is TRBJ2-1, with D unclear. V dropped 6 bases and J dropped 0 bases, with 21 bases sitting between them. The CDR3 sequence is 18 residues long. From germline, CDR1 is MNHNS and CDR2 SASEGT.

This clonotype was observed at least ten times. The chain combines TRBV18 with TRBJ2-1; D unclear. Trimming removed 0 bases at V and 7 bases at J, with 7 bases between. This CDR3 spans 13 amino acids. Germline V CDR1 and CDR2: KGHSH, LQKENI. The CDR3 DNA reads TGTGCCAGCTCACCACCTAGTCTGAATGAGCAGTTCTTC. Its protein product is CASSPPSLNEQFF. The whole variable domain, remainder taken from reference TRBV18 and TRBJ2-1, is NAGVMQNPRHLVRRRGQEARLRCSPMKGHSHVYWYRQLPEEGLKFMVYLQKENIIDESGMPKERFSAEFPKEGPSILRIQQVVRGDSAAYFCASSPPSLNEQFFGPGTRLTVL.

This clonotype was seen many times. The chain combines TRBV12-3 or TRBV12-4 with TRBJ2-1; no clear D gene. CDR3 size: 15 residues. Trimming took off 1 base at V and 10 bases at J, with 17 bases between the two ends. Here the CDR3 reads CASSLVRLSYVEQFF. CDR3 bases: TGTGCCAGCAGTTTAGTCAGGCTGAGTTATGTAGAGCAGTTCTTC.

At least ten counts were recorded for this clonotype. The V gene is TRBV28, the J gene TRBJ2-7; 7 positions agree with TRBD1. V was pared by 8 bases and J by 2 bases, with 3 bases of the junction left unmatched. The CDR3 covers 12 residues. Germline CDR1 MDHEN, CDR2 SYDVKM. This CDR3 reads CASGQVAYEQYF. For the CDR3, the DNA is TGTGCCAGCGGACAGGTTGCCTACGAGCAGTACTTC.

This clonotype was counted ten times or more. The chain recombines TRBV3-1 with TRBJ1-4; 9 nucleotides agree with TRBD1. V was pared by 4 bases and J by 4 bases, with 7 bases of the junction left unmatched. This CDR3 spans 16 amino acids. Germline-derived CDR1 and CDR2 are LGHDT and YNNKEL (reference sequence). The CDR3 DNA follows: TGTGCCAGCAGCCCTTCCGACAGGGGGAATAATGAAAAACTGTTTTTT. Encoded protein: CASSPSDRGNNEKLFF.

This clonotype was counted only a few times. The chain is built from TRBV10-1 and TRBJ2-4; possible D gene TRBD2, 6 bases. Germline values: CDR1 WNHNN, CDR2 SYGVQD (reference sequence). Deletions cut 3 bases from V and 0 bases from J, with 9 bases between. The CDR3 covers 15 residues. The CDR3 bases are TGCGCCAGCAGTGATTCGGGAGCAGCCAAAAACATTCAGTACTTC. It translates to CASSDSGAAKNIQYF.

This clonotype showed up many times. The CDR3 coding sequence is TGTGCCAGCTCGACGACAGGCTACAATGAGCAGTTCTTC. It specifies CASSTTGYNEQFF. This sequence joins TRBV6-1 and TRBJ2-1, with a tentative D call TRBD1 (6 bases). Deletions cut 8 bases from V and 3 bases from J, with 11 bases between. Germline V gene data show CDR1 as MNHNS and CDR2 as SASEGT. The CDR3 length is 13 residues.

This clonotype was picked up a small number of times. The chain employs TRBV9 and TRBJ2-3; D is perhaps TRBD1 or TRBD2 (5 bases each). The V end was cut by 1 base, the J end by 2 bases, with 11 bases between. This CDR3 is built from 15 residues. Germline V gene data show CDR1 as SGDLS and CDR2 as YYNGEE. CDR3 nucleotides: TGTGCCAGCAGCGTATTTGAGGGGATCACAGATACGCAGTATTTT. Translating gives CASSVFEGITDTQYF.

The gene calls are TRBV5-1 and TRBJ2-7; D is possibly TRBD1 or TRBD2 (9 bases each). The CDR3 is 17 amino acids. Germline V gene lookup returns CDR1 SGHRS and CDR2 YFSETQ. V gave up 3 bases and J gave up 3 bases, with 22 bases separating them. The CDR3 DNA is TGCGCCAGCAGCTCACAGGGGGCGCCTAGCGGGATCTACGAGCAGTACTTC. Protein product: CASSSQGAPSGIYEQYF. Looking up the rest from reference TRBV5-1 and TRBJ2-7 gives the full variable domain: KAGVTQTPRYLIKTRGQQVTLSCSPISGHRSVSWYQQTPGQGLQFLFEYFSETQRNKGNFPGRFSGRQFSNSRSEMNVSTLELGDSALYLCASSSQGAPSGIYEQYFGPGTRLTVT.

The chain is built from TRBV15 and TRBJ1-4; 10 bases match TRBD1. Germline values: CDR1 LNHNV, CDR2 YYDKDF (reference sequence). The CDR3 covers 15 residues. V was pared by 1 base and J by 8 bases, with 4 bases of the junction left unmatched. CDR3 sequence reads: CATSRGDRGKEKLFF. In DNA form, the CDR3 reads TGTGCCACCAGCAGAGGGGACAGGGGAAAAGAAAAACTGTTTTTT.

Many counts were recorded for this clonotype. The rearrangement joins TRBV7-9 to TRBJ1-1; unclear D gene. The CDR3 consists of 16 residues. With 2 bases removed from V and 5 bases from J, the gap between germline ends came to 18 bases. Germline-derived CDR1 and CDR2 are SEHNR and FQNEAQ (reference sequence). The CDR3 DNA is TGTGCCAGCAGCTTATTCGGGAGCGACAAGAGTACTGAAGCTTTCTTT. Translating it yields CASSLFGSDKSTEAFF. Supplemented by reference TRBV7-9 and TRBJ1-1, the full variable domain reads DTGVSQNPRHKITKRGQNVTFRCDPISEHNRLYWYRQTLGQGPEFLTYFQNEAQLEKSRLLSDRFSAERPKGSFSTLEIQRTEQGDSAMYLCASSLFGSDKSTEAFFGQGTRLTVV.

The V and J genes are TRBV3-1 and TRBJ1-4, with D perhaps matching TRBD1 (6 bases). The V and J ends lost 1 base and 6 bases respectively, with 15 bases between them. The CDR3 runs to 16 residues. Germline V gene lookup returns CDR1 LGHDT and CDR2 YNNKEL (reference sequence). The CDR3 DNA reads as TGTGCCAGCAGCCAAGCAGTACAGGGAGCGTATGAAAAACTGTTTTTT. Its translation: CASSQAVQGAYEKLFF.

This clonotype was found many times. The V gene is TRBV28, the J gene TRBJ1-2, with D perhaps matching TRBD1 (6 bases). V gave up 6 bases and J gave up 2 bases, with 10 bases separating them. In germline, CDR1 is MDHEN, CDR2 SYDVKM. The CDR3 runs 13 residues. Written as DNA, the CDR3 is TGTGCCAGCAGGGTTGACAGGAACTATGGCTACACCTTC. Translation: CASRVDRNYGYTF.

This clonotype was recorded many times. In DNA form, the CDR3 reads TGTGCCAGCAGTCATGCGATCCGGACCGTCGATTCCGAGCAGTACTTC. It codes for CASSHAIRTVDSEQYF. This chain joins TRBV6-1 and TRBJ2-7; D is unclear. The length of the CDR3 is 16 residues. The V gene's germline CDR1 is MNHNS and CDR2 SASEGT. Between the trimmed V and J ends, which lost 5 bases and 6 bases, there was a span of 23 bases.

This clonotype was seen repeatedly, ten times or more. The CDR3 sequence: CSAGPTTGMGTGELFF. CDR3 DNA: TGCAGTGCTGGGCCAACCACAGGGATGGGCACCGGGGAGCTGTTTTTT. The chain carries TRBV20-1 and TRBJ2-2, with D perhaps matching TRBD1 (6 bases). Trimming took 5 bases from V and 4 from J, leaving 20 bases between them. This CDR3 region has 16 residues. Germline-derived CDR1 and CDR2 are DFQATT and SNEGSKA (reference sequence).

The chain combines TRBV7-6 with TRBJ2-5, with D maybe TRBD1 (6 bases). The CDR3 covers 13 residues. V lost 0 bases and J lost 5, with 7 bases in between. Germline V gives CDR1 SGHVS, CDR2 FNYEAQ. The CDR3 nucleotides read TGTGCCAGCAGCTTAGCTCAGGGGGAGACCCAGTACTTC. This codes for CASSLAQGETQYF.

This clonotype was observed at least ten times. V is TRBV7-2 and J is TRBJ2-5; TRBD1 or TRBD2 may be the D gene (6 bases each). Germline CDR1 is SGHTA and CDR2 is FQGNSA. The CDR3 length is 16 residues. V was pared by 7 bases and J by 4 bases, with 22 bases between. For the CDR3, the DNA is TGTGCCAGCACCCCGCCTGGAGCGGAGGGGGGAGAGACCCAGTACTTC. Its translation is CASTPPGAEGGETQYF.

Only a few counts were recorded for this clonotype. The chain links TRBV6-1 to TRBJ2-5, with D tentatively TRBD1 (6 bases). Germline CDR1 is MNHNS and CDR2 is SASEGT. Deletions cut 1 base from V and 4 bases from J, with 10 bases between. The CDR3 spans 14 residues. CDR3 DNA: TGTGCCAGCAGTGAAGGTCCAGGGGCAGAGACCCAGTACTTC. It yields the protein CASSEGPGAETQYF.